This T cell receptor beta chain was sequenced during a study of shared clonotypes between healthy human individuals. Findings and limits, study-wide: Compared with clonotypes that all four donors shared, non-shared clonotypes had lower generation probabilities. Rarefaction exposed incomplete sorted-subset sequencing despite large depth.

HIV-negative, healthy adults without recent acute infections or vaccinations were the donors. Of note for this clone: The antigen remains undetermined.

The V gene's germline CDR1 is MNHEY and CDR2 SMNVEV (reference sequence). The CDR3 has 15 amino acids. V lost 9 bases and J lost 1, with 16 bases in between. Splitting of each subset's genomic DNA was done evenly across several immunoSEQ plates. Method: immunoSEQ multiplex PCR; TCRdb's copy keeps in-frame clones and lacks some. The data contain roughly 700,000 clones, under 80% of them singletons. This chain uses TRBV27 with TRBJ2-1; no clear D gene. The sequenced sample consisted of memory CD4+ T cells sorted from blood. Subset described: CD45RA-negative fraction. The sequence came from a woman aged 25 to 39 in good health. The CDR3 reads CASGAYWGSYNEQFF. The CDR3 region has the DNA TGTGCCAGTGGCGCCTACTGGGGATCCTACAATGAGCAGTTCTTC.